These T cell receptor beta chains were read from a single sample in a study of blood T cells in healthy people across ages. TCRdb reprocessed the 5' RACE reads via MiXCR and lists one record per CDR3 protein. This sample carries over 1,500,000 distinct CDR3 sequences, roughly 52% of them seen once, and the ten largest clones take roughly 2.1%. The source material was blood. These TCRs come from a woman in her 40s in good health. CDR3s include the opening cysteine and the closing phenylalanine or tryptophan. The D gene is left open where the match is weak. Clone sizes are given selectively: once, few, many, or a class where the clone is expanded.

cdr3_length: 14
clone_size: .
v_call: TRBV14
j_call: TRBJ1-2
d_call: .
cdr3_aa: CAGSQETGNYGYTF
cdr3_nt: TGTGCCGGCAGCCAAGAGACAGGCAACTATGGCTACACCTTC

cdr3_length: 13
clone_size: .
v_call: TRBV28
j_call: TRBJ1-1
d_call: .
cdr3_aa: CASRSGLTTEAFF
cdr3_nt: TGTGCCAGCAGATCGGGACTGACCACTGAAGCTTTCTTT

cdr3_length: 14
clone_size: few
v_call: TRBV7-8
j_call: TRBJ2-3
d_call: TRBD2
cdr3_aa: CASSLWTSQDTQYF
cdr3_nt: TGTGCCAGCAGCCTCTGGACTAGCCAGGATACGCAGTATTTT

cdr3_length: 14
clone_size: .
v_call: TRBV29-1
j_call: TRBJ2-1
d_call: TRBD2
cdr3_aa: CSVVGGRDADEQFF
cdr3_nt: TGCAGCGTTGTAGGTGGGAGGGATGCCGATGAGCAGTTCTTC

cdr3_length: 15
clone_size: .
v_call: TRBV7-2
j_call: TRBJ2-5
d_call: TRBD2
cdr3_aa: CASSLSASGVKTQYF
cdr3_nt: TGTGCCAGCAGCTTGTCGGCTAGCGGGGTTAAGACCCAGTACTTC

cdr3_length: 14
clone_size: .
v_call: TRBV7-2
j_call: TRBJ2-5
d_call: .
cdr3_aa: CASSLYYSQETQYF
cdr3_nt: TGTGCCAGCAGCTTATACTACAGCCAAGAGACCCAGTACTTC

cdr3_length: 15
clone_size: .
v_call: TRBV5-6
j_call: TRBJ2-1
d_call: .
cdr3_aa: CASSPWQAHYNEQFF
cdr3_nt: TGTGCCAGCAGCCCCTGGCAGGCCCATTACAATGAGCAGTTCTTC

cdr3_length: 14
clone_size: .
v_call: TRBV7-3
j_call: TRBJ2-7
d_call: TRBD2
cdr3_aa: CASSPGTSGGPRYF
cdr3_nt: TGTGCCAGCAGCCCTGGGACTAGCGGGGGGCCTAGGTACTTC

cdr3_length: 16
clone_size: .
v_call: TRBV4-1
j_call: TRBJ2-5
d_call: TRBD2
cdr3_aa: CASSQDNSGGWETQYF
cdr3_nt: TGCGCCAGCAGCCAAGATAATAGCGGGGGTTGGGAGACCCAGTACTTC

cdr3_length: 16
clone_size: .
v_call: TRBV27
j_call: TRBJ1-5
d_call: .
cdr3_aa: CASSLRGSGPNQPQHF
cdr3_nt: TGTGCCAGCAGTTTACGGGGCTCCGGCCCCAATCAGCCCCAGCATTTT

cdr3_length: 15
clone_size: few
v_call: TRBV2
j_call: TRBJ1-2
d_call: .
cdr3_aa: CASSETTGIGYGYTF
cdr3_nt: TGTGCCAGCAGTGAGACTACAGGGATTGGCTATGGCTACACCTTC

cdr3_length: 13
clone_size: .
v_call: TRBV5-1
j_call: TRBJ2-7
d_call: .
cdr3_aa: CASSTDPFYEQYF
cdr3_nt: TGCGCCAGCAGCACGGACCCTTTCTACGAGCAGTACTTC

cdr3_length: 17
clone_size: few
v_call: TRBV4-3
j_call: TRBJ2-3
d_call: TRBD2
cdr3_aa: CASSQGGTSGATDTQYF
cdr3_nt: TGCGCCAGCAGCCAAGGCGGGACTAGCGGGGCAACAGATACGCAGTATTTT

cdr3_length: 16
clone_size: .
v_call: TRBV27
j_call: TRBJ2-4
d_call: .
cdr3_aa: CASSAEGGLAKNIQYF
cdr3_nt: TGTGCCAGCAGTGCAGAAGGGGGGCTAGCCAAAAACATTCAGTACTTC

cdr3_length: 15
clone_size: .
v_call: TRBV14
j_call: TRBJ2-3
d_call: .
cdr3_aa: CASSQENGRTDTQYF
cdr3_nt: TGTGCCAGCAGCCAAGAGAACGGTCGCACAGATACGCAGTATTTT

cdr3_length: 18
clone_size: .
v_call: TRBV7-9
j_call: TRBJ2-3
d_call: TRBD2
cdr3_aa: CASTPGSGGLLSTDTQYF
cdr3_nt: TGTGCCAGCACCCCTGGTAGCGGGGGACTCCTTAGCACAGATACGCAGTATTTT

cdr3_length: 14
clone_size: .
v_call: TRBV12-3/TRBV12-4
j_call: TRBJ1-2
d_call: TRBD1
cdr3_aa: CAGSYAGGHYGYTF
cdr3_nt: TGTGCCGGCTCATACGCAGGGGGACACTATGGCTACACCTTC